The clone carrying this T cell receptor (beta chain) turned up a few times. The antigen remains unidentified. This sample is part of a study of cytomegalovirus exposure and HLA in healthy donors. General observations from the study: Segments of the TCR beta V type were, in most cases, productive about 87% or about 30% of the time in an earlier analysis. Being indistinguishable, some V segments were excluded, TRBV6-2 and TRBV6-3 among them.

Looked up from germline, CDR1 is SEHNR and CDR2 is FQNEAQ (reference sequence). J was trimmed by 4 bases and V by 3 bases; bases with no gene match: 10. This CDR3 is 17 amino acids long. The PCR used 60 Vbeta and 13 Jbeta primers. The assay was immunoSEQ multiplex PCR, and TCRdb's table has in-frame clones only and misses some. The data show some 200,000 clones, about 10% seen once. Sequenced sample: PBMCs. The V gene is TRBV7-9, the J gene TRBJ2-1; 9 bases are a match to TRBD2. This sequence originates from a woman in her 30s in good health and CMV-seropositive. CDR3 in DNA: TGTGCCAGCAGCTTTAACTACCAAGCGGGAGGATACAATGAGCAGTTCTTC. Amino acid sequence: CASSFNYQAGGYNEQFF.